The T cell receptor (beta chain) under discussion was sequenced for a study of blood T cells in healthy people across ages. Study-level information: Researchers report that template switching captured about one barcoded beta molecule per two T cells.

CDR3 length equals 17 residues. Germline V gene data show CDR1 as SGHRS and CDR2 as YFSETQ. This clonotype has a handful of counts. Using a J-beta primer mix together with a sample-barcoded 5' primer, a second PCR was run for about 6 to 12 cycles. One entry per CDR3 protein results from TCRdb running MiXCR on the 5' RACE reads. This sample carries some 850,000 distinct CDR3 sequences, around 24% of them seen once, and the ten largest clones take 3%. The sample was also linked to a second study, of T cells of mothers and their children. That source notes: Related mother-child pairs shared marginally more repertoire than unrelated pairs, though not significantly.

The sample consisted of blood. This sequence was found in a boy aged 5 to 17 in good health. The chain has TRBV5-1 and TRBJ2-7, with TRBD2 matching over 7 bases. The J call may not be correct, given that the DNA end is closer to TRBJ2-1. The chain's CDR3 is CASSLGLVINSDNEQFF. CDR3 coding DNA: TGCGCCAGCAGCTTAGGACTAGTCATTAATAGTGACAATGAGCAGTTCTTC.